The 23 T cell receptor beta chains reported below all come from one sample, sequenced in a study of blood T cell repertoires in COVID-19. The assay was immunoSEQ multiplex PCR, and TCRdb's table has in-frame clones only and misses some. The data show 250,000 or so clones, with around nine tenths seen just once and just under 9% held by the top ten. The sequenced material came from peripheral blood. The receptors shown here come from a man between 40 and 49 years old with active or convalescent COVID-19.

V is TRBV9 and J is TRBJ1-3; D gene unclear. Germline loops: CDR1 SGDLS, CDR2 YYNGEE. The V gene lost 7 bases and the J gene lost 0 bases, with 5 bases spanning the gap. The CDR3 covers 12 residues. CDR3 loop: CASCSSGNTIYF. In nucleotides, the CDR3 is TGTGCCAGCTGCAGCTCTGGAAACACCATATATTTT.

The CDR3: CASSLDAGYGYTF. In nucleotides, the CDR3 is TGTGCCAGCAGCTTAGACGCAGGCTATGGCTACACCTTC. The rearrangement uses TRBV7-9 and TRBJ1-2; D unresolved. This CDR3 has 13 amino acids. Trimming shortened V by 1 base and J by 4 bases, and 7 bases separated the two germline ends. Germline loops: CDR1 SEHNR, CDR2 FQNEAQ (reference sequence).

The genes are TRBV6-5 and TRBJ2-3, with 8 bases matching TRBD2. CDR1 and CDR2 (germline): MNHEY, SVGAGI. The CDR3 runs to 14 residues. The junction had 4 bases not matched to a gene; V was cut back by 2 bases and J by 6 bases. CDR3 residues: CASSYGGGRDTQYF. The CDR3 DNA is TGTGCCAGCAGTTACGGCGGGGGGAGGGATACGCAGTATTTT.

The J gene is TRBJ1-1, the V gene TRBV5-1; a possible D gene is TRBD1 (5 bases). Germline V gives CDR1 SGHRS, CDR2 YFSETQ. The CDR3 sequence is 11 residues long. The V end lost 5 bases, the J end lost 8 bases, and 10 bases lay between the germline ends. CDR3 coding DNA: TGCGCCAGCAGTTCAGGGATAGAAGCTTTCTTT. Translation gives CASSSGIEAFF.

J is TRBJ2-1 and V is TRBV19; 7 bases map to TRBD2. Trimming removed 7 bases from V and 7 bases from J; junction bases left unmatched: 16. In germline, CDR1 is LNHDA, CDR2 SQIVND (reference sequence). The CDR3 contains 16 residues. The CDR3 loop reads CASTPLGEGPGNEQFF. The DNA of the CDR3 is TGTGCCAGTACCCCTCTGGGGGAGGGCCCGGGGAATGAGCAGTTCTTC. The whole variable domain, remainder taken from reference TRBV19 and TRBJ2-1, is DGGITQSPKYLFRKEGQNVTLSCEQNLNHDAMYWYRQDPGQGLRLIYYSQIVNDFQKGDIAEGYSVSREKKESFPLTVTSAQKNPTAFYLCASTPLGEGPGNEQFFGPGTRLTVL.

CDR3 coding DNA: TGTGCCAGCAGCCAGCCCCTACTGTCCGGGGGGCGCGGAGGGGAGCTGTTTTTT. This sequence encodes CASSQPLLSGGRGGELFF. This rearrangement joins TRBV4-2 to TRBJ2-2, with TRBD2 as a possible D gene (7 bases). V was cut by 3 bases and J by 8 bases, with 25 bases left in between. The CDR3 totals 18 residues. Germline CDR1 LGHNA, CDR2 YNFKEQ.

The V call is TRBV7-6, the J call TRBJ2-3, with 11 bases aligning to TRBD2. The germline V gene encodes CDR1 SGHVS and CDR2 FNYEAQ. The CDR3 spans 15 residues. V shed 4 bases, J shed 4 bases, and the junction held 4 bases outside the gene matches. Here the CDR3 reads CASSSTSGGSDTQYF. The DNA for the CDR3 is TGTGCCAGCAGCTCAACTAGCGGGGGTTCAGATACGCAGTATTTT.

In its sample, this clone was seen once. The chain joins TRBV28 to TRBJ2-3; 8 bases fit TRBD2. Germline CDR1 MDHEN, CDR2 SYDVKM. The CDR3 is 15 amino acids. The V gene end was trimmed by 2 bases and the J gene end by 4 bases; junction bases not matched to a gene: 5. In DNA, the CDR3 is TGTGCCAGCAGTTTACCAGCGGGAGCCCCAGATACGCAGTATTTT. Translated, it gives CASSLPAGAPDTQYF.

The chain joins TRBV3-1 (or the pseudogene TRBV3-2) to TRBJ2-2; D unresolved. V was trimmed by 6 bases and J by 5 bases, leaving 7 bases between them. Germline V gene lookup returns CDR1 LGHDT and CDR2 YNNKEL (reference sequence). The CDR3 spans 12 residues. The CDR3, as DNA: TGTGCCAGCAGGATCGGGACCGGGGAGCTGTTTTTT. Protein product: CASRIGTGELFF.

This clone came up once. V gene TRBV5-4 combines with J gene TRBJ2-7, with 8 positions matching TRBD2. This CDR3 is 13 amino acids long. The germline gives CDR1 SGHNT, CDR2 YYREEE (reference sequence). V was pared by 6 bases and J by 1 base, with 3 bases of the junction left unmatched. The CDR3 DNA reads as TGTGCCAGCACCTCTAGCGGGTCCTACGAGCAGTACTTC. Encoded protein: CASTSSGSYEQYF.

Worth noting for this clone: Additional DNA sequences in this sample encode the identical CDR3. The chain carries TRBV10-2 and TRBJ1-5, with D maybe TRBD1 (6 bases). V was clipped by 0 bases and J by 4 bases, with 7 bases between them. Germline loops: CDR1 WSHSY, CDR2 SAAADI. The CDR3 loop spans 14 amino acids. Here the CDR3 DNA reads TGCGCCAGCAGTGAGTCCAGGGGAAATCAGCCCCAGCATTTT. Its translation: CASSESRGNQPQHF.

V is TRBV7-9 and J is TRBJ2-2; D gene unclear. The V gene's germline CDR1 is SEHNR and CDR2 FQNEAQ (reference sequence). The ends were cut back, 5 bases at V and 6 bases at J, with 22 bases in the middle. The CDR3 runs 17 residues. Here the CDR3 DNA reads TGTGCCAGCAGCCTCCGCCGCAGCGTCAAATCGGCCGGGGAGCTGTTTTTT. Protein sequence: CASSLRRSVKSAGELFF.

The chain is built from TRBV3-1 (or the pseudogene TRBV3-2) and TRBJ1-1, with unresolved D. Germline CDR1 and CDR2: LGHDT and YNNKEL (reference sequence). V lost 4 bases to trimming and J lost 3 bases, with 12 bases between them. The CDR3 length is 14 residues. The DNA of the CDR3 is TGTGCCAGCAGCCGTGGTGATGAGGACACTGAAGCTTTCTTT. This sequence encodes CASSRGDEDTEAFF.

The chain's CDR3 is CASSRPRGVGQETQYF. The CDR3 bases are TGTGCCAGCAGTAGGCCCCGGGGGGTTGGGCAAGAGACCCAGTACTTC. The chain links TRBV2 to TRBJ2-5; TRBD2 agrees at 7 bases. J was trimmed by 2 bases and V by 5 bases; bases with no gene match: 11. CDR1 SNHLY and CDR2 FYNNEI come from the germline V gene. This CDR3 has 16 amino acids.

This clone was detected only a few times. This chain connects TRBV11-3 to TRBJ1-1; D is ambiguous. Trimming left V 0 bases short and J 1 base short, with 18 bases between. This CDR3 is built from 18 residues. Looked up from germline, CDR1 is SGHNT and CDR2 is YENEEA. CDR3 nucleotides: TGTGCCAGCAGCTTAGAAGGTGCAGCGGATGATGAGAACACTGAAGCTTTCTTT. It is translated as CASSLEGAADDENTEAFF.

The rearrangement joins TRBV7-3 to TRBJ2-3, with D maybe TRBD2 (5 bases). The CDR3 covers 14 residues. CDR1 and CDR2 (germline): SGHTA, FQGTGA. The germline V and J ends were trimmed by 5 bases and 4 bases, with 13 bases remaining between them. CDR3 DNA: TGTGCCAGCAGCCCTAGGCTAGCCCCAGATACGCAGTATTTT. The encoded protein is CASSPRLAPDTQYF.

In DNA, the CDR3 is TGCAGCGTTGAAGATGACAGGGGACAGTACTTC. Residues: CSVEDDRGQYF. The chain recombines TRBV29-1 with TRBJ2-4, with 8 positions matching TRBD1. Unmatched junction bases numbered 2, after V lost 0 bases and J lost 13 bases. Germline V gene lookup returns CDR1 SQVTM and CDR2 ANQGSEA. CDR3 length: 11 amino acids.

This clone was seen more than once but under ten times. The genes are TRBV2 and TRBJ1-5; a weak D match, TRBD1 (5 bases). V dropped 7 bases and J dropped 4 bases, with 8 bases sitting between them. CDR1 is SNHLY, CDR2 FYNNEI, per germline. The CDR3 totals 12 residues. This CDR3 reads CASNQGNQPQHF. The CDR3 nucleotides are TGTGCCAGCAACCAGGGAAATCAGCCCCAGCATTTT. The full variable domain, its missing parts supplied by reference TRBV2 and TRBJ1-5, is EPEVTQTPSHQVTQMGQEVILRCVPISNHLYFYWYRQILGQKVEFLVSFYNNEISEKSEIFDDQFSVERPDGSNFTLKIRSTKLEDSAMYFCASNQGNQPQHFGDGTRLSIL.

The chain joins TRBV7-9 to TRBJ2-1; 11 bases fit TRBD2. CDR3 length: 16 residues. Per the germline V gene, CDR1 is SEHNR and CDR2 is FQNEAQ (reference sequence). J gave up 3 bases and V 5 bases, and 6 bases lay outside the gene matches. CDR3 amino acids: CASSGGTSGDYNEQFF. CDR3 bases: TGTGCCAGCAGCGGGGGGACTAGCGGAGACTACAATGAGCAGTTCTTC.

The rearrangement links TRBV24-1 to TRBJ2-7; D is possibly TRBD1 (6 bases). The CDR3 contains 13 residues. Germline V gene data show CDR1 as KGHDR and CDR2 as SFDVKD. The V end lost 9 bases, the J end lost 6 bases, and 17 bases lay between the germline ends. This CDR3 reads CATQAGVVAEQYF. The DNA of the CDR3 is TGTGCCACCCAGGCAGGGGTCGTGGCCGAGCAGTACTTC.

The chain carries TRBV11-2 and TRBJ2-7; tentatively, D is TRBD2 (5 bases). The CDR3 has 13 residues. Germline CDR1 and CDR2: SGHAT and FQNNGV. V lost 1 base and J lost 3, with 7 bases in between. The CDR3 sequence is CASSLGTSYEQYF. CDR3 DNA sequence: TGTGCCAGCAGCTTAGGTACTAGCTACGAGCAGTACTTC. The whole variable domain, filled in from reference TRBV11-2 and TRBJ2-7, reads EAGVAQSPRYKIIEKRQSVAFWCNPISGHATLYWYQQILGQGPKLLIQFQNNGVVDDSQLPKDRFSAERLKGVDSTLKIQPAKLEDSAVYLCASSLGTSYEQYFGPGTRLTVT.

The chain recombines TRBV7-3 with TRBJ2-3; 12 bases line up with TRBD2. This CDR3 is 16 amino acids long. The germline V gene has CDR1 SGHTA and CDR2 FQGTGA. Trimming took 6 bases from V and 2 from J; bases not matched to a gene: 6. The CDR3 DNA reads TGTGCCAGCAGTCCATCTAGCGGGGGGGACACAGATACGCAGTATTTT. Translation gives CASSPSSGGDTDTQYF.

The CDR3 DNA sequence: TGTGCCAGCAGCTTAGCCCCAGGCACAGATACGCAGTATTTT. Translating gives CASSLAPGTDTQYF. The chain combines TRBV7-2 with TRBJ2-3; D is undetermined. Deletions cut 0 bases from V and 1 base from J, with 5 bases between. The germline V gene encodes CDR1 SGHTA and CDR2 FQGNSA. This CDR3 region has 14 residues. Full variable domain (rest looked up from reference TRBV7-2 and TRBJ2-3): GAGVSQSPSNKVTEKGKDVELRCDPISGHTALYWYRQSLGQGLEFLIYFQGNSAPDKSGLPSDRFSAERTGGSVSTLTIQRTQQEDSAVYLCASSLAPGTDTQYFGPGTRLTVL.